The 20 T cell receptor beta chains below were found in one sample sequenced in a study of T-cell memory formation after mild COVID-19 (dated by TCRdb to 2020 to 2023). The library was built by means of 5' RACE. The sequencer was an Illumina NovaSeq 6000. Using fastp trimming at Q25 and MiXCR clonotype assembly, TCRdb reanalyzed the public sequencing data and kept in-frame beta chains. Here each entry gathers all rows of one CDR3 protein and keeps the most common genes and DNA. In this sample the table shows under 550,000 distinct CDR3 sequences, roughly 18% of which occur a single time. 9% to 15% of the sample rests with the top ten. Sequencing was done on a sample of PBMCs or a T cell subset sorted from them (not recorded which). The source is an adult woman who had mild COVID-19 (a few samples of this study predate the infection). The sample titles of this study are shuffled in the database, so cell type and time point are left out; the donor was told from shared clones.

In DNA form, the CDR3 reads TGTGCCAGCTCACCGTCCCCTAATCAGCCCCAGCATTTT. Amino acid sequence: CASSPSPNQPQHF. The chain links TRBV18 to TRBJ1-5; D is undetermined. V was shortened by 3 bases and J by 4 bases, with 7 bases between the two germline ends. From germline, CDR1 is KGHSH and CDR2 LQKENI. This CDR3 is built from 13 residues.

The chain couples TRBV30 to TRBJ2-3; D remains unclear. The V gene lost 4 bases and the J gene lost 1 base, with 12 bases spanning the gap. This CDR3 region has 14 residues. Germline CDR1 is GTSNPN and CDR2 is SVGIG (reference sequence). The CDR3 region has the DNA TGTGCCTGGAACCCCGGGCCTGGCACAGATACGCAGTATTTT. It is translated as CAWNPGPGTDTQYF.

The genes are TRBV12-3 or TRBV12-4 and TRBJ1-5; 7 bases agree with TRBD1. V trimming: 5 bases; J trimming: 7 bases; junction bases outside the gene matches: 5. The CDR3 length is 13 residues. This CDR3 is CASSTGARQPQHF. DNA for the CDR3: TGTGCCAGCAGTACAGGGGCAAGACAGCCCCAGCATTTT.

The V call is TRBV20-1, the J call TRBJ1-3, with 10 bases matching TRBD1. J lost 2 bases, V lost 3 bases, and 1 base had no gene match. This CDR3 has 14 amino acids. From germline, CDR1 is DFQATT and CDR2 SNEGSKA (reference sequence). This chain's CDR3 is CSASGTGAGNTIYF. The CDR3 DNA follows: TGCAGTGCTAGCGGGACAGGGGCTGGAAACACCATATATTTT.

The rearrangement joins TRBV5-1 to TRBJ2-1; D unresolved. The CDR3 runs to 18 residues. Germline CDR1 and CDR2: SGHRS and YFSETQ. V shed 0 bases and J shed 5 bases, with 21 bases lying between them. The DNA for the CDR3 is TGCGCCAGCAGCTTGGAGCGCGGCAATCCACCCCGAAACAATGAGCAGTTCTTC. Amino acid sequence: CASSLERGNPPRNNEQFF.

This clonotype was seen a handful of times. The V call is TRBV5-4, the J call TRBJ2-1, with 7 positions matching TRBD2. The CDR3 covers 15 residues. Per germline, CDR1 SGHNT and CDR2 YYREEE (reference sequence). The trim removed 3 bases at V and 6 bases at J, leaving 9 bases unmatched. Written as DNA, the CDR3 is TGTGCCAGCAGCTATAGCGGGCTAGGCGTCAATGAGCAGTTCTTC. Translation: CASSYSGLGVNEQFF.

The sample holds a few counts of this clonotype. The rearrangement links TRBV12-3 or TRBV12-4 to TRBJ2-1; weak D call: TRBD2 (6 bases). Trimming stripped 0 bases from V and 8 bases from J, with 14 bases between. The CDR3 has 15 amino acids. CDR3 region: CASSLAGGGGYEQFF. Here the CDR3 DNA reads TGTGCCAGCAGTTTAGCGGGAGGCGGCGGTTATGAGCAGTTCTTC.

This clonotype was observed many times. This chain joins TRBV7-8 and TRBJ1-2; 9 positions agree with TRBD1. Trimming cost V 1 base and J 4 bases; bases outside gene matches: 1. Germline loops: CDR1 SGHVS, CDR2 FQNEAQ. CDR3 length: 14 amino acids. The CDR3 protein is CASSLGDRVYGYTF. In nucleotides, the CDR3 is TGTGCCAGCAGCTTAGGGGACAGGGTCTATGGCTACACCTTC.

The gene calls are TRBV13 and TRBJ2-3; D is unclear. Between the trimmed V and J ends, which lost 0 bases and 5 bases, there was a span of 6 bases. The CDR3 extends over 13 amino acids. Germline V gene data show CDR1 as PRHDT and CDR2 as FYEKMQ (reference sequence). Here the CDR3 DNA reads TGTGCCAGCAGCTTAGGACGGGTAGATACGCAGTATTTT. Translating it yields CASSLGRVDTQYF.

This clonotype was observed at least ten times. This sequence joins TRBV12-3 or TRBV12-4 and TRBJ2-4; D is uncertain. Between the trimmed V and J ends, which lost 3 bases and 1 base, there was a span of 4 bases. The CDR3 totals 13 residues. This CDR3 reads CASSFSAKNIQYF. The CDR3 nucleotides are TGTGCCAGCAGTTTCTCTGCCAAAAACATTCAGTACTTC.

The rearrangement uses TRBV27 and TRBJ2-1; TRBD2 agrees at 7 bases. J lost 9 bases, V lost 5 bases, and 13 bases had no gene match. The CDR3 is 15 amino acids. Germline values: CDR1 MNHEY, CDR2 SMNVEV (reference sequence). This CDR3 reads CASSPSGIGSGEQFF. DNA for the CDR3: TGTGCCAGCAGTCCCAGCGGGATAGGGTCAGGTGAGCAGTTCTTC.

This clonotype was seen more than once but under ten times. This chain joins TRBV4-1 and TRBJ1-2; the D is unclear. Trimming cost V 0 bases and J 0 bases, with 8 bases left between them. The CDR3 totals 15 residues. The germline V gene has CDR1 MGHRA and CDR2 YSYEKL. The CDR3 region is CASSQDWHTNYGYTF. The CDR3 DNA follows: TGCGCCAGCAGCCAAGATTGGCATACTAACTATGGCTACACCTTC.

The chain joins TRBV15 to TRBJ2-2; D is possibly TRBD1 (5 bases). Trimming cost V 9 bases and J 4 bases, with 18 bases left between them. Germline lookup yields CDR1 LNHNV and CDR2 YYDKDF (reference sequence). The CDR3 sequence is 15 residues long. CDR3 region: CATGASGEGTGELFF. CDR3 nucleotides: TGTGCCACTGGGGCCTCTGGCGAAGGCACCGGGGAGCTGTTTTTT.

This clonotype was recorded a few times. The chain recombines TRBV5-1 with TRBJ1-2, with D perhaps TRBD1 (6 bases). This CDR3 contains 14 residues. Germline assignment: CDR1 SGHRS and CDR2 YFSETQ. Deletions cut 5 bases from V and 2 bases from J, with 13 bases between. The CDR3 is CASRGHRGNYGYTF. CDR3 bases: TGCGCCAGCAGGGGACACCGAGGGAACTATGGCTACACCTTC.

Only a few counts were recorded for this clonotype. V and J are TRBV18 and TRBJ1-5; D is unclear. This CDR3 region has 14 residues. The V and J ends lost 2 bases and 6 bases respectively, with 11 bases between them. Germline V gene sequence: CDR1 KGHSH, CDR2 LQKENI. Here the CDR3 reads CASSPVGDGQPQHF. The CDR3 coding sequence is TGTGCCAGCTCACCAGTCGGGGATGGTCAGCCCCAGCATTTT.

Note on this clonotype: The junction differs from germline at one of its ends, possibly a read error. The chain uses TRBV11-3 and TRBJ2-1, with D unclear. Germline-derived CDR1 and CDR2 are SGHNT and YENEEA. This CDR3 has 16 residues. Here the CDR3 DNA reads TGTGCCAGCAGCATAGAAGGCAGTTTAGCCTACAATGAGCAGTTCTTC. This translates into CASSIEGSLAYNEQFF.

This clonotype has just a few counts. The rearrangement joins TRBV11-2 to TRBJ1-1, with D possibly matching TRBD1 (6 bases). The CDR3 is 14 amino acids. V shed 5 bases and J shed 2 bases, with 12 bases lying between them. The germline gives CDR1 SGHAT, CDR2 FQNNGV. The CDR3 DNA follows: TGTGCCAGCAGCCCAACAGGGATTAACACTGAAGCTTTCTTT. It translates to CASSPTGINTEAFF. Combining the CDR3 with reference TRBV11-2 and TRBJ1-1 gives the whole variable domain EAGVAQSPRYKIIEKRQSVAFWCNPISGHATLYWYQQILGQGPKLLIQFQNNGVVDDSQLPKDRFSAERLKGVDSTLKIQPAKLEDSAVYLCASSPTGINTEAFFGQGTRLTVV.

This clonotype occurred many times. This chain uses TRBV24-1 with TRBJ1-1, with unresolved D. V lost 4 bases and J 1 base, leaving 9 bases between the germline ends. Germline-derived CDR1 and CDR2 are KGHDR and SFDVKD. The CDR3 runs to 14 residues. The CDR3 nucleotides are TGTGCCACCAGTGACCATTCAGGGAACACTGAAGCTTTCTTT. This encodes CATSDHSGNTEAFF.

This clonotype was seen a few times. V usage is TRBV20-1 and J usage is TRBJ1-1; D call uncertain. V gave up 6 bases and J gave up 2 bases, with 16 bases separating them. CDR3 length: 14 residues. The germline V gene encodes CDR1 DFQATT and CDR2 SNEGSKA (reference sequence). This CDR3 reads CSALALPGNTEAFF. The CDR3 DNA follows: TGCAGTGCCCTAGCCCTCCCGGGCAACACTGAAGCTTTCTTT.

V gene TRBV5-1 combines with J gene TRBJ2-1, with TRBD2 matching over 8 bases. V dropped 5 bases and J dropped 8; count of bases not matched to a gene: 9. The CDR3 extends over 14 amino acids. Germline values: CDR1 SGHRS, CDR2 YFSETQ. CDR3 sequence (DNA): TGCGCCAGCAGTGGGCCGGGGGGGCCGCATGAGCAGTTCTTC. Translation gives CASSGPGGPHEQFF.